This T cell receptor beta chain was sequenced for a study of blood T cell repertoires in COVID-19. Study as a whole: COVID-19 samples, acute and convalescent, were from the United States, Italy and Spain. T cells, B-cell-depleted T cells, or PBMCs supplied cDNA or gDNA.

As handled by the study authors: Reference gene primer amplification gave nucleated cell count estimates. Only in-frame clones appear in the TCRdb table, and some are missing; sequencing was by immunoSEQ multiplex PCR. Clone size and V and J calls were adopted from that table, with D and trimming inferred from the DNA. The sample has some 80,000 clones, roughly four fifths seen once. The table lists this clone with a few counts. Germline V gives CDR1 MNHEY, CDR2 SVGAGI. Trimming shortened V by 7 bases and J by 3 bases, and 12 bases separated the two germline ends. This CDR3 spans 13 amino acids. The clonotype originates from a man at least 80 years old with acute or convalescent COVID-19. The chain recombines TRBV6-5 with TRBJ1-2; D is unresolved. Sequenced input: peripheral blood. The CDR3 sequence: CASTRQRDYGYTF. CDR3 DNA: TGTGCCAGCACCCGACAAAGAGACTATGGCTACACCTTC.